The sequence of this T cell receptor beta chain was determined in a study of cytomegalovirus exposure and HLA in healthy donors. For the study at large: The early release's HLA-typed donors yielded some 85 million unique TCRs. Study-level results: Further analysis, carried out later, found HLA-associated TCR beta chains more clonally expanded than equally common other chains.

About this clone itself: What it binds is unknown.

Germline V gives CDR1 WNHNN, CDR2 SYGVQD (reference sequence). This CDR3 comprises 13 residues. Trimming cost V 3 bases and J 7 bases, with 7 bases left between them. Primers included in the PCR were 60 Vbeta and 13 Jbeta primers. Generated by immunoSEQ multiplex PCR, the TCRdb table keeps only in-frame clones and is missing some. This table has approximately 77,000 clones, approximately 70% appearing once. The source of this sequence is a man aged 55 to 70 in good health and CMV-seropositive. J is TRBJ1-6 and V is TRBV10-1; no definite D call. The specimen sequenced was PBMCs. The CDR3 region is CASSDRENSPLHF. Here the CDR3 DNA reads TGCGCCAGCAGTGACCGGGAAAATTCACCCCTCCACTTT.